Below are 13 T cell receptor beta chains sequenced from a single sample in a study of OX40 agonist ivuxolimab in advanced cancers. Repertoires were generated with immunoSEQ multiplex PCR, while TCRdb's copy carries only in-frame clones and drops some. The sample lists some 77,000 clones; 90% to 95% were seen once. Sequences were derived from CD4+ or CD8+ T cells sorted from blood, sampled in a trial of the OX40 agonist ivuxolimab. Receptors were obtained from an adult with an advanced solid tumor such as melanoma, head and neck, liver or kidney cancer.

CDR3 coding DNA: TGTGCCAGCAGTTTGCGAAGCGAGCAGTACTTC. This codes for CASSLRSEQYF. The V and J genes are TRBV28 and TRBJ2-7; D not certain. The CDR3 extends over 11 amino acids. Trimming stripped 3 bases from V and 6 bases from J, with 6 bases between. CDR1 and CDR2 from the germline V gene are MDHEN and SYDVKM.

V usage is TRBV28 and J usage is TRBJ1-2, with unresolved D. The V end lost 6 bases, the J end lost 3 bases, and 14 bases lay between the germline ends. Germline V gives CDR1 MDHEN, CDR2 SYDVKM. The CDR3 is made up of 14 amino acids. Written as DNA, the CDR3 is TGTGCCAGCAGCCCAAAAGCCAGCTACTATGGCTACACCTTC. This translates into CASSPKASYYGYTF.

This clone was recorded once. The chain uses TRBV27 and TRBJ1-1, with D uncertain. V was cut by 4 bases and J by 3 bases, with 12 bases left in between. The CDR3 length is 14 residues. Looked up from germline, CDR1 is MNHEY and CDR2 is SMNVEV (reference sequence). The CDR3 here is CASSSRDTYTEAFF. In DNA form, the CDR3 reads TGTGCCAGCAGTTCCCGGGATACCTACACTGAAGCTTTCTTT.

The genes are TRBV29-1 and TRBJ1-1, with D perhaps matching TRBD1 (5 bases). CDR1 and CDR2 from the germline V gene are SQVTM and ANQGSEA. The CDR3 is 13 residues long. The ends were cut back, 5 bases at V and 4 bases at J, with 14 bases in the middle. The CDR3: CSVTVQGSTEAFF. The CDR3 coding sequence is TGCAGCGTTACCGTCCAGGGATCCACTGAAGCTTTCTTT.

The V and J genes are TRBV5-1 and TRBJ2-5; tentative D call: TRBD2 (6 bases). Trimming stripped 4 bases from V and 3 bases from J, with 10 bases between. The germline V gene has CDR1 SGHRS and CDR2 YFSETQ. CDR3 size: 13 residues. The CDR3 reads CASSEPGEETQYF. The CDR3 DNA reads TGCGCCAGCAGCGAACCGGGGGAAGAGACCCAGTACTTC.

This chain links TRBV5-5 with TRBJ1-3; D gene uncertain. Trimming stripped 1 base from V and 0 bases from J, with 8 bases between. Germline CDR1 and CDR2: SGHKS and YYEKEE (reference sequence). This CDR3 comprises 15 residues. CDR3 in amino acids: CASSLYGGSGNTIYF. Written as DNA, the CDR3 is TGTGCCAGCAGCTTGTATGGAGGCTCTGGAAACACCATATATTTT.

The CDR3 loop is CASPSGARTDTQYF. Written as DNA, the CDR3 is TGTGCCTCGCCCTCAGGGGCTCGCACAGATACGCAGTATTTT. The chain uses TRBV30 and TRBJ2-3, with a possible D match to TRBD1 (6 bases). The CDR3 is 14 amino acids. The V gene lost 7 bases and the J gene lost 1 base, with 15 bases spanning the gap. Germline CDR1 and CDR2: GTSNPN and SVGIG (reference sequence).

The chain recombines TRBV19 with TRBJ2-1, with a tentative D call TRBD1 (5 bases). The V gene's germline CDR1 is LNHDA and CDR2 SQIVND (reference sequence). Trimming shortened V by 1 base and J by 4 bases, and 20 bases separated the two germline ends. The CDR3 is made up of 18 amino acids. CDR3 amino acids: CASSIGAHRNEEYNEQFF. DNA for the CDR3: TGTGCCAGTAGTATAGGGGCCCACAGGAATGAGGAGTACAATGAGCAGTTCTTC.

The CDR3 DNA reads as TGTGCCAGCAGTGAATATATGCAGGATGAGCAGTTCTTC. It specifies CASSEYMQDEQFF. The chain is built from TRBV25-1 and TRBJ2-1; no reliable D call. The CDR3 spans 13 residues. The germline gives CDR1 MGHDK, CDR2 SYGVNS. V lost 0 bases to trimming and J lost 8 bases, with 8 bases between them. The full variable domain, rest sourced from reference TRBV25-1 and TRBJ2-1, is EADIYQTPRYLVIGTGKKITLECSQTMGHDKMYWYQQDPGMELHLIHYSYGVNSTEKGDLSSESTVSRIRTEHFPLTLESARPSHTSQYLCASSEYMQDEQFFGPGTRLTVL.

This clone was counted a single time. CDR3 DNA sequence: TGTGCCAGTAGTATAGAATTGAGCGACACCTACACAGATACGCAGTATTTT. Protein product: CASSIELSDTYTDTQYF. The rearrangement uses TRBV19 and TRBJ2-3, with no clear D. The germline gives CDR1 LNHDA, CDR2 SQIVND (reference sequence). CDR3 length equals 17 residues. V was clipped by 0 bases and J by 2 bases, with 15 bases between them.

The chain couples TRBV6-4 to TRBJ1-3; 8 bases align to TRBD1. The CDR3 extends over 17 amino acids. Unmatched junction bases numbered 13, after V lost 6 bases and J lost 3 bases. CDR1 MRHNA and CDR2 SNTAGT come from the germline V gene. The CDR3 DNA reads as TGTGCCAGCAGCGACGGGGGCAGGGGGCTTCGTGGAAACACCATATATTTT. Translating gives CASSDGGRGLRGNTIYF.

This clone was seen only once. The chain combines TRBV2 with TRBJ1-4; D is unclear. The CDR3 is made up of 16 amino acids. Trimming stripped 7 bases from V and 0 bases from J, with 15 bases between. Germline V CDR1 and CDR2: SNHLY, FYNNEI. CDR3 nucleotide sequence: TGTGCCAGCATCCCCCACCAGTCAACAACTAATGAAAAACTGTTTTTT. Translating it yields CASIPHQSTTNEKLFF.

The rearrangement links TRBV28 to TRBJ1-1, with a tentative D call TRBD1 (6 bases). CDR1 and CDR2 (germline): MDHEN, SYDVKM. Between the trimmed V and J ends, which lost 4 bases and 2 bases, there was a span of 14 bases. This CDR3 spans 15 amino acids. The CDR3 nucleotides read TGTGCCAGCAGTTGGGGGGCAGGCCTTAACACTGAAGCTTTCTTT. This codes for CASSWGAGLNTEAFF.